The clone carrying this T cell receptor (beta chain) was observed a single time. This sample is drawn from a study of technical replicates of blood from a handful of donors. CDR1 and CDR2 (germline): SGHNT, YYREEE (reference sequence). The CDR3 extends over 15 amino acids. With 2 bases removed from V and 1 base from J, the gap between germline ends came to 9 bases. TCRdb keeps only in-frame clones here, not all; method: immunoSEQ multiplex PCR. Here the sample spans around 57,000 clones, roughly 94% being singletons. This receptor was taken from a human donor in good health. Sequencing was done on a sample of T cells isolated from PBMCs. The rearrangement uses TRBV5-4 and TRBJ2-2; a possible D gene is TRBD1 (5 bases). The CDR3 region is CASSFRAMNTGELFF. CDR3 DNA sequence: TGTGCCAGCAGCTTCAGGGCCATGAACACCGGGGAGCTGTTTTTT.